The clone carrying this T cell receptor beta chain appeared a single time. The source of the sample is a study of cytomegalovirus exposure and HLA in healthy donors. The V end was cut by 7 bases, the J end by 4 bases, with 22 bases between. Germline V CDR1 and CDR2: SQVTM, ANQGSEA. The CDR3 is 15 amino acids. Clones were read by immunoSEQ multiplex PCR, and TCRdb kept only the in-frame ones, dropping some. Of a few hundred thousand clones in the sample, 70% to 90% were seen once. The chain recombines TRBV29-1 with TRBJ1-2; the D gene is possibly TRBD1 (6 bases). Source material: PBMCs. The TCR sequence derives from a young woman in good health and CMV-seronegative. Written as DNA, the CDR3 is TGCAGCGCCGTTGGAACAGGGATGGGTGGCTATGGCTACACCTTC. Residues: CSAVGTGMGGYGYTF. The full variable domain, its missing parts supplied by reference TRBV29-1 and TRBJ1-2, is SAVISQKPSRDICQRGTSLTIQCQVDSQVTMMFWYRQQPGQSLTLIATANQGSEATYESGFVIDKFPISRPNLTFSTLTVSNMSPEDSSIYLCSAVGTGMGGYGYTFGSGTRLTVV.